The clone carrying this TCR beta chain was found once. Profiling relied on immunoSEQ multiplex PCR, and the TCRdb table lists in-frame clones only, not all of them. The data contain about 240,000 clones, roughly 87% of them singletons. The data were obtained in a study of blood T cell repertoires in COVID-19. Study summary: Researchers got acute and convalescent COVID-19 samples from the United States, Italy and Spain.

V shed 0 bases and J 4 bases; nucleotides not matched to a gene: 4. CDR3 length: 16 residues. The germline gives CDR1 KGHSH, CDR2 LQKENI. The clonotype comes from a man between 60 and 75 years old who had recovered from COVID-19. The V gene is TRBV18, the J gene TRBJ2-2, with 8 bases aligning to TRBD2. The sample consisted of peripheral blood. CDR3 sequence: CASSPPGLDATGELFF. CDR3 DNA sequence: TGTGCCAGCTCACCACCGGGACTAGACGCCACCGGGGAGCTGTTTTTT.